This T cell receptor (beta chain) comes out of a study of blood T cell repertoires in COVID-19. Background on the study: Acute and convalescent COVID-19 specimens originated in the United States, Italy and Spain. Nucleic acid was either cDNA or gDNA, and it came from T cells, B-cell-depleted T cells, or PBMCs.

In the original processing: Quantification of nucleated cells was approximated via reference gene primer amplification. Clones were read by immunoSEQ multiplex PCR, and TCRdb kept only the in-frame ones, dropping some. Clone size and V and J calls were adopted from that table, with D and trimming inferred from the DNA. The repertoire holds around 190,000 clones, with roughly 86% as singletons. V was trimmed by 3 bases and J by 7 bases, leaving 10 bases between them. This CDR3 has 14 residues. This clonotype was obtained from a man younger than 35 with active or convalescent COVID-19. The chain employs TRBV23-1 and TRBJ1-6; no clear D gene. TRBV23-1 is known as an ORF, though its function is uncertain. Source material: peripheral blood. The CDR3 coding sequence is TGCGCCAGCAGTCAGGGCTACCGGAATTCACCCCTCCACTTT. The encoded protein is CASSQGYRNSPLHF.